Shown below are 2 T cell receptor beta chains from a single sample sequenced in a study of blood T cell repertoires in COVID-19. TCRdb's table, derived via immunoSEQ multiplex PCR, lists solely in-frame clones and lacks some. The sample consists of approximately 74,000 clones, approximately 79% of them appearing once. Material for sequencing was peripheral blood. All receptors derive from a man in his 60s with acute or convalescent COVID-19.

The gene calls are TRBV5-8 and TRBJ1-1; 8 bases fit TRBD1. CDR1 and CDR2 (germline): SGHTS, YDEGEE. The V and J ends lost 0 bases and 11 bases, in that order; junction bases with no gene match: 9. This CDR3 contains 14 residues. Written as DNA, the CDR3 is TGTGCCAGCAGCTTGGCCGGGCGGCAGGGGGCCGCTTTCTTT. Translated, it gives CASSLAGRQGAAFF.

In this sample, this clone turned up a few times. The V call is TRBV5-1, the J call TRBJ2-2; possibly TRBD2 for D (5 bases). CDR1 and CDR2 from the germline V gene are SGHRS and YFSETQ. V was trimmed by 2 bases and J by 3 bases, leaving 11 bases between them. This CDR3 is built from 15 residues. CDR3 residues: CASSLKGLDTGELFF. DNA of the CDR3: TGCGCCAGCAGCTTAAAAGGACTGGACACCGGGGAGCTGTTTTTT.